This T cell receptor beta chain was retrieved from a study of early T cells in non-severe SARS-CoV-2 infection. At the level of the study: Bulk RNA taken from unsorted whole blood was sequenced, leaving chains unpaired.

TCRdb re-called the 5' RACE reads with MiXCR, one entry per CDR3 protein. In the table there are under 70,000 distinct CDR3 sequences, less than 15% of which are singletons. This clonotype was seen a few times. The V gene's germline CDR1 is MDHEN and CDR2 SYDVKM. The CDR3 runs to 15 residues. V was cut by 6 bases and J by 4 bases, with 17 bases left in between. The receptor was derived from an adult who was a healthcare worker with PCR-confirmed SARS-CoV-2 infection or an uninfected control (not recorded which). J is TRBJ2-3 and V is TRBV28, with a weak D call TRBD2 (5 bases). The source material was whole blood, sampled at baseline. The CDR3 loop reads CASRTHGKWADTQYF. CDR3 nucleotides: TGTGCCAGCAGGACCCACGGGAAGTGGGCAGATACGCAGTATTTT.